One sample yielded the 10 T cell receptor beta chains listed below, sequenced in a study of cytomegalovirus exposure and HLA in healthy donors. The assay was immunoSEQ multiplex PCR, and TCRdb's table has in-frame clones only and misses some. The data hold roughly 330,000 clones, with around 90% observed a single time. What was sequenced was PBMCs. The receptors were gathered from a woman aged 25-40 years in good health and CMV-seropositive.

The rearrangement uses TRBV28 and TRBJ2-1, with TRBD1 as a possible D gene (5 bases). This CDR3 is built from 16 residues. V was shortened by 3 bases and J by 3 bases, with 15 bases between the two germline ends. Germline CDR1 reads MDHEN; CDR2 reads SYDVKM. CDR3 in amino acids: CASSLAGQALYNEQFF. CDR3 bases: TGTGCCAGCAGTTTGGCCGGACAAGCTCTCTACAATGAGCAGTTCTTC. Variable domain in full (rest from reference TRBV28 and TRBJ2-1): DVKVTQSSRYLVKRTGEKVFLECVQDMDHENMFWYRQDPGLGLRLIYFSYDVKMKEKGDIPEGYSVSREKKERFSLILESASTNQTSMYLCASSLAGQALYNEQFFGPGTRLTVL.

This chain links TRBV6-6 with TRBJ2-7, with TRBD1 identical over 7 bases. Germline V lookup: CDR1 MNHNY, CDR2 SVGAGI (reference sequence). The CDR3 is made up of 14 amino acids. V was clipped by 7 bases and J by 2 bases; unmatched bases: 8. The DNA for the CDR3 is TGTGCCAGCACCCAGACAGGGTACACCTACGAGCAGTACTTC. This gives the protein CASTQTGYTYEQYF.

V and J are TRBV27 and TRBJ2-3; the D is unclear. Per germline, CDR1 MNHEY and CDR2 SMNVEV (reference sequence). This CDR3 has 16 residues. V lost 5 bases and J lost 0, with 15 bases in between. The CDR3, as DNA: TGTGCCAGCAGTCTACTTCCTGGCCCTAGCACAGATACGCAGTATTTT. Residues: CASSLLPGPSTDTQYF.

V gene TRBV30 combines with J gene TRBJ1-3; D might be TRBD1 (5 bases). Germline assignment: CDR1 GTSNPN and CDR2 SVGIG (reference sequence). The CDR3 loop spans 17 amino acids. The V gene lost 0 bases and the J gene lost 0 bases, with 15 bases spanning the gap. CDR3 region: CAWSVRAGISSGNTIYF. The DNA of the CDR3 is TGTGCCTGGAGTGTACGGGCAGGGATCAGCTCTGGAAACACCATATATTTT.

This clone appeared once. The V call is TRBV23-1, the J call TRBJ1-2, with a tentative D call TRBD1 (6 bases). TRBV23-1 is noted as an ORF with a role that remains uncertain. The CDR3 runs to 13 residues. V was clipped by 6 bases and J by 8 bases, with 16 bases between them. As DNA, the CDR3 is TGCGCCAGCAGAACCCAGGGGACGTGGGGCTACACCTTC. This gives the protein CASRTQGTWGYTF.

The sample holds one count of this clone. CDR3 sequence: CASSALAGGAYEQYF. Written as DNA, the CDR3 is TGTGCCAGTAGTGCACTAGCGGGGGGAGCCTACGAGCAGTACTTC. The rearrangement links TRBV19 to TRBJ2-7; 12 bases map to TRBD2. The CDR3 covers 15 residues. CDR1 LNHDA and CDR2 SQIVND come from the germline V gene (reference sequence). J gave up 2 bases and V 5 bases, and 4 bases lay outside the gene matches.

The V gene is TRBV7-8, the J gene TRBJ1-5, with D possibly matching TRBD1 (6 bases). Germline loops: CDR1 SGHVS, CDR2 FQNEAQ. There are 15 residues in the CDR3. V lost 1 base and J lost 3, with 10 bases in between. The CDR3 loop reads CASSLERQVNQPQHF. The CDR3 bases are TGTGCCAGCAGCTTAGAGAGACAGGTCAATCAGCCCCAGCATTTT.

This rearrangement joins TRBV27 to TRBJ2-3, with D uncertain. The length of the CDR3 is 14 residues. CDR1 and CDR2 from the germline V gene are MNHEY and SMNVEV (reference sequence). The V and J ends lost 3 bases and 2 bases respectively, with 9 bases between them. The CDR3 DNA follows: TGTGCCAGCAGTTTTTCGAGGCCCACAGATACGCAGTATTTT. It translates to CASSFSRPTDTQYF.

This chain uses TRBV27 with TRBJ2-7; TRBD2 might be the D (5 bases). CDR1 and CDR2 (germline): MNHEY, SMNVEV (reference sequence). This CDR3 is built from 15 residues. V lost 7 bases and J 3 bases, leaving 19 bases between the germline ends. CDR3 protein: CASNPRVPLGYEQYF. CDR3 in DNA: TGTGCCAGCAATCCGAGGGTACCGCTTGGCTACGAGCAGTACTTC.

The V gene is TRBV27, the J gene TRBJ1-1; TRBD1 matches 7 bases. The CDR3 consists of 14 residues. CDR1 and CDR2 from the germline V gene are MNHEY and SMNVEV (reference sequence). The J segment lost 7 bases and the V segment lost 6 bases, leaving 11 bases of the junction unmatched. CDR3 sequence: CASRLTGRGDEAFF. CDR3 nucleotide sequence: TGTGCCAGCAGACTGACAGGGAGAGGTGATGAAGCTTTCTTT.